These 27 T cell receptor beta chains came from one sample sequenced in a study of neurological immune-mediated disorders (dated by TCRdb to the late 2010s). The library was obtained by 5' RACE. Sequencing was performed on an Illumina HiSeq 2500. In TCRdb, the public reads were trimmed at Q25 with fastp and aligned with MiXCR, with productive beta chains retained. Each entry merges the rows of one CDR3 protein and shows their most common DNA and genes. This sample has 65,000 to 90,000 distinct CDR3 sequences in its table, and less than 5.5% of those were observed once. The ten largest make up approximately 2.2% of the sample. The sample was PBMCs. These receptors all stem from a woman aged 30 to 39 with multiple sclerosis.

This clonotype has at least ten counts. V is TRBV12-3 or TRBV12-4 and J is TRBJ2-3; no clear D. The CDR3 extends over 15 amino acids. V was clipped by 6 bases and J by 6 bases, with 19 bases between them. The CDR3 sequence: CASRARSGWADTQYF. CDR3 nucleotides: TGTGCCAGCAGAGCCCGCTCGGGTTGGGCGGATACGCAGTATTTT.

At least ten counts were recorded for this clonotype. V and J are TRBV20-1 and TRBJ2-7, with D tentatively TRBD2 (5 bases). The CDR3 extends over 11 amino acids. Between the trimmed V and J ends, which lost 3 bases and 6 bases, there was a span of 9 bases. Germline values: CDR1 DFQATT, CDR2 SNEGSKA (reference sequence). CDR3 coding DNA: TGCAGTGCTAGGTCCGGGATCGAGCAGTACTTC. It codes for CSARSGIEQYF.

This clonotype was picked up many times. The rearrangement joins TRBV6-5 to TRBJ1-2; possibly TRBD1 for D (5 bases). The CDR3 covers 13 residues. V was shortened by 6 bases and J by 7 bases, with 15 bases between the two germline ends. Germline CDR1 and CDR2: MNHEY and SVGAGI. CDR3 sequence (DNA): TGTGCCAGCAGATTGGTAGGGGAGGGTGGCTACACCTTC. It specifies CASRLVGEGGYTF.

This clonotype appeared many times. This sequence joins TRBV6-2 or TRBV6-3 and TRBJ2-7; D is possibly TRBD2 (6 bases). The V gene's germline CDR1 is MNHEY and CDR2 SVGEGT. CDR3 length equals 12 residues. V was shortened by 5 bases and J by 9 bases, with 14 bases between the two germline ends. CDR3 residues: CASSPRRDWQYF. Here the CDR3 DNA reads TGTGCCAGCAGTCCCCGGCGGGACTGGCAGTACTTC.

The table lists this clonotype with many counts. The rearrangement links TRBV15 to TRBJ2-3; D ambiguous. Germline assignment: CDR1 LNHNV and CDR2 YYDKDF (reference sequence). The CDR3 length is 12 residues. V gave up 5 bases and J gave up 5 bases, with 8 bases separating them. CDR3 coding DNA: TGTGCCACCAGCCCCTTGCGAGATACGCAGTATTTT. Translated: CATSPLRDTQYF.

The J gene is TRBJ2-3, the V gene TRBV6-1; the D call may be TRBD1 or TRBD2 (6 bases each). The CDR3 is 18 residues long. The germline V and J ends were trimmed by 0 bases and 2 bases, with 18 bases remaining between them. Germline V lookup: CDR1 MNHNS, CDR2 SASEGT. Written as DNA, the CDR3 is TGTGCCAGCAGTGAAGCTGCGGGACACTCTTTTCTCACAGATACGCAGTATTTT. Its translation: CASSEAAGHSFLTDTQYF.

This clonotype was found many times. Compared with germline, one end of the junction differs, possibly owing to a read error. The chain combines TRBV4-2 with TRBJ2-3; possibly TRBD2 for D (6 bases). Germline V gene lookup returns CDR1 LGHNA and CDR2 YNFKEQ. The CDR3 has 13 residues. As DNA, the CDR3 is TGTGCCAGCAGCCACCAGACTAGTGGGGTGACTAGTTTT. Protein: CASSHQTSGVTSF.

The rearrangement links TRBV6-1 to TRBJ2-7, with 9 bases lining up with TRBD2. CDR1 and CDR2 from the germline V gene are MNHNS and SASEGT. This CDR3 region has 16 residues. V trimming: 1 base; J trimming: 3 bases; junction bases outside the gene matches: 7. Here the CDR3 reads CASSEEVAGVGYEQYF. The CDR3 DNA reads as TGTGCCAGCAGTGAAGAGGTAGCGGGAGTCGGCTACGAGCAGTACTTC.

This clonotype was seen many times. This rearrangement joins TRBV12-3 or TRBV12-4 to TRBJ1-1; D may be TRBD1 (5 bases). Trimming pared 7 bases from V and 2 bases from J, leaving 20 bases between. CDR3 length: 16 amino acids. The CDR3 nucleotides are TGTGCCAGCACCAAAGGTGGGGCTCTCATCAACACTGAAGCTTTCTTT. Its translation is CASTKGGALINTEAFF.

Ten or more counts support this clonotype. V usage is TRBV27 and J usage is TRBJ2-7, with 7 bases matching TRBD1. The CDR3 is 15 amino acids. V dropped 0 bases and J dropped 4; count of bases not matched to a gene: 6. CDR1 and CDR2 (germline): MNHEY, SMNVEV (reference sequence). Here the CDR3 reads CASSLSRGGEYEQYF. The CDR3 bases are TGTGCCAGCAGTTTATCCAGAGGGGGCGAATACGAGCAGTACTTC.

This clonotype was counted many times. The chain has TRBV10-3 and TRBJ2-1; 8 bases are shared with TRBD2. The CDR3 runs 11 residues. V lost 6 bases to trimming and J lost 8 bases; unmatched junction nucleotides: 0. Germline CDR1 reads ENHRY; CDR2 reads SYGVKD. CDR3 nucleotide sequence: TGTGCCATCAGCGGGGGGGATGAGCAGTTCTTC. Protein sequence: CAISGGDEQFF.

With regard to this clonotype: Being one base from a much bigger clone, this may be a read error. The J gene is TRBJ2-2, the V gene TRBV14; D remains unclear. Germline V gene data show CDR1 as SGHDN and CDR2 as FVKESK. Between the trimmed V and J ends, which lost 1 base and 4 bases, there was a span of 16 bases. The CDR3 has 17 amino acids. As DNA, the CDR3 is TGTGCCAGCAGCCAAGGAAGCCGCCCCATTGTCACCGGGGAGCTGTTTTTT. The encoded protein is CASSQGSRPIVTGELFF.

This clonotype was seen at least ten times. The chain joins TRBV3-1 to TRBJ2-1; 11 bases line up with TRBD1. V gave up 3 bases and J gave up 9 bases; unmatched junction bases: 7. The CDR3 spans 15 residues. Germline V gene lookup returns CDR1 LGHDT and CDR2 YNNKEL (reference sequence). In DNA, the CDR3 is TGTGCCAGCAGCCAGTCGGACAGGGGGCGAAGTGAGCAGTTCTTC. Residues: CASSQSDRGRSEQFF.

This clonotype was observed many times. The V and J genes are TRBV20-1 and TRBJ1-4; no reliable D call. Germline CDR1 is DFQATT and CDR2 is SNEGSKA (reference sequence). The CDR3 extends over 13 amino acids. V was trimmed by 6 bases and J by 6 bases, leaving 14 bases between them. CDR3 in amino acids: CSAWTTGDEKLFF. In nucleotides, the CDR3 is TGCAGTGCCTGGACCACCGGGGATGAAAAACTGTTTTTT.

This clonotype was detected only a few times. The chain uses TRBV6-5 and TRBJ1-1, with D possibly being TRBD1 (6 bases). V lost 0 bases and J 5 bases, leaving 13 bases between the germline ends. Germline-derived CDR1 and CDR2 are MNHEY and SVGAGI. The CDR3 runs to 15 residues. The CDR3 DNA follows: TGTGCCAGCAGTTACTCGGGAGGAGGGGGAACTGAAGCTTTCTTT. Amino acids: CASSYSGGGGTEAFF.

Worth noting for this clonotype: With a much larger clone just one base away, this may be a read error. The CDR3 region has the DNA TGCAGTGCTAGCCTCCGGAAAGGGGCAACTAATGAAAAACTGTTTTTT. Translation: CSASLRKGATNEKLFF. The chain combines TRBV20-1 with TRBJ1-4, with a possible D match to TRBD1 (5 bases). The ends were cut back, 3 bases at V and 0 bases at J, with 14 bases in the middle. Germline V gene lookup returns CDR1 DFQATT and CDR2 SNEGSKA (reference sequence). The CDR3 sequence is 16 residues long.

This clonotype was seen many times. The CDR3 DNA sequence: TGTGCCACCAGCAGGGACAGGGGGTACGAGCAGTACTTC. Amino acids: CATSRDRGYEQYF. The rearrangement links TRBV15 to TRBJ2-7; 10 nucleotides line up with TRBD1. V shed 3 bases, J shed 4 bases, and the junction held 0 bases outside the gene matches. Germline-derived CDR1 and CDR2 are LNHNV and YYDKDF (reference sequence). The CDR3 covers 13 residues.

This clonotype came up many times. This sequence joins TRBV10-3 and TRBJ2-1, with D hard to call. This CDR3 region has 12 residues. The germline gives CDR1 ENHRY, CDR2 SYGVKD. V was cut by 10 bases and J by 8 bases, with 15 bases left in between. The CDR3 protein is CATSPAADEQFF. The CDR3 bases are TGTGCCACCAGCCCAGCCGCGGATGAGCAGTTCTTC.

The chain links TRBV5-1 to TRBJ1-2, with TRBD1 matching over 7 bases. CDR1 is SGHRS, CDR2 YFSETQ, per germline. This CDR3 has 15 amino acids. V lost 6 bases and J lost 0; bases outside the gene matches: 8. For the CDR3, the DNA is TGCGCCAGCACGTCCGGAGGGACAGCTAACTATGGCTACACCTTC. Translated: CASTSGGTANYGYTF.

This clonotype has ten or more counts. V is TRBV6-1 and J is TRBJ1-1, with D possibly matching TRBD1 (6 bases). V lost 8 bases to trimming and J lost 1 base, with 11 bases between them. This CDR3 has 13 amino acids. Looked up from germline, CDR1 is MNHNS and CDR2 is SASEGT. CDR3 protein: CASLPGANTEAFF. CDR3 bases: TGTGCCAGCCTACCGGGGGCGAACACTGAAGCTTTCTTT.

In this sample, this clonotype turned up a few times. V is TRBV7-8 and J is TRBJ2-2; TRBD2 agrees at 10 bases. The V gene's germline CDR1 is SGHVS and CDR2 FQNEAQ. This CDR3 spans 17 amino acids. V lost 5 bases, J lost 2 bases, and 8 bases stayed unmatched. CDR3 coding DNA: TGTGCCAGCAGCCAACTAGCGGGGAGACTTAACACCGGGGAGCTGTTTTTT. It translates to CASSQLAGRLNTGELFF.

In its sample, this clonotype was seen many times. This chain joins TRBV5-1 and TRBJ2-2; no firm D call. Germline lookup yields CDR1 SGHRS and CDR2 YFSETQ. This CDR3 has 14 amino acids. Trimming pared 5 bases from V and 0 bases from J, leaving 8 bases between. Here the CDR3 DNA reads TGCGCCAGCAGGCGACTCCCGAACACCGGGGAGCTGTTTTTT. Translating gives CASRRLPNTGELFF.

This chain joins TRBV2 and TRBJ2-3; 9 nucleotides agree with TRBD2. Per the germline V gene, CDR1 is SNHLY and CDR2 is FYNNEI. Losses at the gene ends were 5 bases for V and 6 bases for J; bases not matched to a gene: 6. The CDR3 spans 14 residues. CDR3 region: CASSRSGGIDTQYF. CDR3 bases: TGTGCCAGCAGTAGGAGCGGGGGGATCGATACGCAGTATTTT.

This clonotype occurred a few times. The V gene is TRBV27, the J gene TRBJ2-5, with 9 bases that match TRBD2. From germline, CDR1 is MNHEY and CDR2 SMNVEV (reference sequence). The CDR3 sequence is 16 residues long. V gave up 6 bases and J gave up 0 bases; unmatched junction bases: 8. CDR3 sequence reads: CASRMGASGDQETQYF. The CDR3, as DNA: TGTGCCAGCAGGATGGGGGCTAGCGGGGACCAAGAGACCCAGTACTTC.

This chain joins TRBV20-1 and TRBJ1-1, with D perhaps TRBD1 (6 bases). This CDR3 comprises 14 residues. With 2 bases removed from V and 9 bases from J, the gap between germline ends came to 19 bases. Germline values: CDR1 DFQATT, CDR2 SNEGSKA (reference sequence). The CDR3 coding sequence is TGCAGTGCTAGAAAGGGGGGGACGAGTCCCCAAGCTTTCTTT. Its protein product is CSARKGGTSPQAFF.

This clonotype was observed many times. The chain couples TRBV9 to TRBJ1-1; a weak D match, TRBD1 (5 bases). CDR3 length: 13 residues. From germline, CDR1 is SGDLS and CDR2 YYNGEE. Trimming removed 1 base at V and 4 bases at J, with 8 bases between. The CDR3 DNA sequence: TGTGCCAGCAGCGTATCTACAGGCACTGAAGCTTTCTTT. The encoded protein is CASSVSTGTEAFF.

This clonotype showed up many times. This rearrangement joins TRBV18 to TRBJ2-2; the D is unclear. Germline lookup yields CDR1 KGHSH and CDR2 LQKENI. V lost 3 bases, J lost 0 bases, and 17 bases lay in between. The CDR3 sequence is 18 residues long. The CDR3 reads CASSPRGPGSANTGELFF. The DNA for the CDR3 is TGTGCCAGCTCACCCCGTGGTCCCGGCAGCGCGAACACCGGGGAGCTGTTTTTT.